The next 25 T cell receptor beta chains were all read from a single sample in a study of a mutant IDH1 vaccine in newly diagnosed glioma. The antigens for these receptors are not known. Stated time point: week 11, during vaccination. A single vaccine dose contained 300 ug of mutant IDH1 20-mer peptide, and topical imiquimod was used with it. Libraries were prepared by immunoSEQ multiplex PCR; TCRdb keeps only in-frame clonotypes and omits some of them. Of roughly 61,000 clones listed, over 70% are singletons. This specimen was PBMCs, taken from a glioma patient whose treatment included an IDH1 peptide vaccine. All receptors come from a man aged 50-59 years with glioma.

The J gene is TRBJ2-7, the V gene TRBV6-6; either TRBD1 or TRBD2 may fit D (5 bases each). Trimming took off 6 bases at V and 4 bases at J, with 22 bases between the two ends. Germline values: CDR1 MNHNY, CDR2 SVGAGI (reference sequence). This CDR3 spans 16 amino acids. CDR3 residues: CASSLNRDPAGYEQYF. The CDR3 DNA sequence: TGTGCCAGCAGCCTCAACCGGGACCCAGCAGGGTACGAGCAGTACTTC.

The chain carries TRBV6-1 and TRBJ2-5; D is possibly TRBD1 or TRBD2 (5 bases each). This CDR3 has 12 residues. V was clipped by 11 bases and J by 5 bases, with 15 bases between them. Germline CDR1 MNHNS, CDR2 SASEGT. This CDR3 is CAGTDFQETQYF. The CDR3 coding sequence is TGTGCCGGGACCGATTTTCAGGAGACCCAGTACTTC.

V and J are TRBV19 and TRBJ2-3, with D perhaps matching TRBD1 (6 bases). The germline V gene encodes CDR1 LNHDA and CDR2 SQIVND (reference sequence). The CDR3 runs to 15 residues. V lost 6 bases and J 2 bases, leaving 15 bases between the germline ends. The CDR3 DNA sequence: TGTGCCAGTAGCCCTGGACAGCTTTACACAGATACGCAGTATTTT. It specifies CASSPGQLYTDTQYF.

The CDR3 sequence: CASSLYSSGANVLTF. CDR3 DNA: TGTGCCAGCAGCTTGTATAGCTCTGGGGCCAACGTCCTGACTTTC. V usage is TRBV5-4 and J usage is TRBJ2-6, with D hard to call. CDR1 is SGHNT, CDR2 YYREEE, per germline (reference sequence). The germline V and J ends were trimmed by 1 base and 0 bases, with 5 bases remaining between them. The CDR3 extends over 15 amino acids. Complete variable domain (other parts from reference TRBV5-4 and TRBJ2-6): ETGVTQSPTHLIKTRGQQVTLRCSSQSGHNTVSWYQQALGQGPQFIFQYYREEENGRGNFPPRFSGLQFPNYSSELNVNALELDDSALYLCASSLYSSGANVLTFGAGSRLTVL.

The chain is built from TRBV11-2 and TRBJ2-3, with D possibly being TRBD2 (5 bases). Trimming left V 5 bases short and J 6 bases short, with 21 bases between. CDR1 and CDR2 from the germline V gene are SGHAT and FQNNGV. This CDR3 has 16 residues. CDR3: CASSPHMGRRGDTQYF. CDR3 DNA: TGTGCCAGCAGCCCTCACATGGGTCGTAGAGGGGATACGCAGTATTTT.

This chain links TRBV19 with TRBJ2-7; 10 bases match TRBD2. Losses at the gene ends were 0 bases for V and 0 bases for J; bases not matched to a gene: 5. The CDR3 consists of 17 residues. Germline CDR1 and CDR2: LNHDA and SQIVND (reference sequence). CDR3 sequence reads: CASSIETSGHISYEQYF. In nucleotides, the CDR3 is TGTGCCAGTAGTATAGAGACTAGCGGGCACATCTCCTACGAGCAGTACTTC.

J is TRBJ2-1 and V is TRBV2; TRBD2 agrees at 7 bases. Germline CDR1 is SNHLY and CDR2 is FYNNEI. The CDR3 runs to 14 residues. Trimming removed 9 bases from V and 9 bases from J; junction bases left unmatched: 14. In DNA, the CDR3 is TGTGCCAGTGGGGAGGGTAGGGAACTTGTTGAGCAGTTCTTC. Its translation: CASGEGRELVEQFF. Together with reference TRBV2 and TRBJ2-1, the CDR3 gives the full variable domain: EPEVTQTPSHQVTQMGQEVILRCVPISNHLYFYWYRQILGQKVEFLVSFYNNEISEKSEIFDDQFSVERPDGSNFTLKIRSTKLEDSAMYFCASGEGRELVEQFFGPGTRLTVL.

This chain connects TRBV7-9 to TRBJ2-5; D might be TRBD1 (6 bases). The CDR3 totals 16 residues. The germline gives CDR1 SEHNR, CDR2 FQNEAQ (reference sequence). V was clipped by 0 bases and J by 1 base, with 12 bases between them. For the CDR3, the DNA is TGTGCCAGCAGCTTAGCGGGACACAACCTCCAAGAGACCCAGTACTTC. Protein product: CASSLAGHNLQETQYF.

This clone was detected only once. The chain combines TRBV27 with TRBJ1-2; 7 bases are a match to TRBD1. Germline loops: CDR1 MNHEY, CDR2 SMNVEV (reference sequence). The CDR3 totals 13 residues. Trimming cost V 4 bases and J 4 bases; bases outside gene matches: 3. Here the CDR3 reads CASSSGTAYGYTF. The CDR3 DNA sequence: TGTGCCAGCAGTTCCGGGACAGCCTATGGCTACACCTTC.

This sequence joins TRBV14 and TRBJ2-7; 9 nucleotides match TRBD1. Germline V gene sequence: CDR1 SGHDN, CDR2 FVKESK. Trimming at V came to 5 bases and at J to 3 bases, leaving 8 bases not matched to a gene. CDR3 length equals 15 residues. The CDR3 nucleotides read TGTGCCAGCAGCTCCGGGACAGGGCTATTCTACGAGCAGTACTTC. Translation gives CASSSGTGLFYEQYF.

The chain joins TRBV19 to TRBJ2-4; D may be TRBD1 (6 bases). Germline V gene lookup returns CDR1 LNHDA and CDR2 SQIVND (reference sequence). Trimming cost V 3 bases and J 6 bases, with 24 bases left between them. The CDR3 extends over 18 amino acids. The CDR3 sequence is CASSIRGSKTGIGNIQYF. CDR3 DNA sequence: TGTGCCAGTAGTATCCGAGGATCGAAAACAGGGATAGGAAACATTCAGTACTTC.

J is TRBJ1-5 and V is TRBV19, with D possibly TRBD1 on 6 matching bases. Germline loops: CDR1 LNHDA, CDR2 SQIVND (reference sequence). V was clipped by 5 bases and J by 4 bases, with 18 bases between them. The CDR3 totals 16 residues. DNA of the CDR3: TGTGCCAGTAGTCTACAGGGCACAACAAAGAATCAGCCCCAGCATTTT. It translates to CASSLQGTTKNQPQHF. The full variable domain, its missing parts supplied by reference TRBV19 and TRBJ1-5, is DGGITQSPKYLFRKEGQNVTLSCEQNLNHDAMYWYRQDPGQGLRLIYYSQIVNDFQKGDIAEGYSVSREKKESFPLTVTSAQKNPTAFYLCASSLQGTTKNQPQHFGDGTRLSIL.

This clone was counted at least ten times. Written as DNA, the CDR3 is TGTGCCAGCAGCGTCAGGGGCGCAGGCACCGGGGAGCTGTTTTTT. Translating it yields CASSVRGAGTGELFF. The V gene is TRBV7-2, the J gene TRBJ2-2; D is possibly TRBD1 (6 bases). V lost 5 bases and J lost 4, with 14 bases in between. The CDR3 sequence is 15 residues long. Germline CDR1 SGHTA, CDR2 FQGNSA.

The count of this clone is one. The genes are TRBV4-1 and TRBJ2-1; 9 bases are a match to TRBD2. With V trimmed by 1 base and J by 9 bases, 10 bases remained unmatched. CDR1 and CDR2 (germline): MGHRA, YSYEKL. CDR3 length equals 16 residues. DNA for the CDR3: TGCGCCAGCAGCCAAGGGGTAGCGGGAGTAGTAGGTGAGCAGTTCTTC. Amino acids: CASSQGVAGVVGEQFF.

The chain couples TRBV11-3 to TRBJ2-7; D is perhaps TRBD1 (5 bases). Looked up from germline, CDR1 is SGHNT and CDR2 is YENEEA. This CDR3 has 14 residues. Trimming shortened V by 2 bases and J by 0 bases, and 8 bases separated the two germline ends. The CDR3 DNA sequence: TGTGCCAGCAGCTTAAGACAGAGCTCCTACGAGCAGTACTTC. Its translation is CASSLRQSSYEQYF.

This clone has only a few counts. As DNA, the CDR3 is TGTGCCAGTAGTCAGGTGTCTAATGAAAAACTGTTTTTT. Protein: CASSQVSNEKLFF. V and J are TRBV19 and TRBJ1-4; D gene unclear. The germline V gene has CDR1 LNHDA and CDR2 SQIVND (reference sequence). The CDR3 extends over 13 amino acids. The ends were cut back, 5 bases at V and 3 bases at J, with 7 bases in the middle.

This clone was observed a few times. The chain uses TRBV25-1 and TRBJ1-6, with D uncertain. Trimming cost V 10 bases and J 0 bases, with 7 bases left between them. The CDR3 loop spans 13 amino acids. Germline loops: CDR1 MGHDK, CDR2 SYGVNS. The DNA of the CDR3 is TGTGCCACCCGAGGCTCCTATAATTCACCCCTCCACTTT. Translating gives CATRGSYNSPLHF.

This sequence joins TRBV2 and TRBJ1-1; unclear D gene. Between the trimmed V and J ends, which lost 4 bases and 4 bases, there was a span of 10 bases. Looked up from germline, CDR1 is SNHLY and CDR2 is FYNNEI. CDR3 length: 13 amino acids. For the CDR3, the DNA is TGTGCCAGCAGTGCCGCCAGGCTCACTGAAGCTTTCTTT. It is translated as CASSAARLTEAFF.

The V call is TRBV6-1, the J call TRBJ1-4; TRBD1 might be the D (6 bases). The V gene's germline CDR1 is MNHNS and CDR2 SASEGT. The V gene lost 2 bases and the J gene lost 2 bases, with 9 bases spanning the gap. The CDR3 has 15 amino acids. The DNA of the CDR3 is TGTGCCAGCAGTGAACTCAGGGGCACTAATGAAAAACTGTTTTTT. Amino acids: CASSELRGTNEKLFF.

This rearrangement joins TRBV6-1 to TRBJ1-3; D remains unclear. The CDR3 loop spans 18 amino acids. Deletions cut 0 bases from V and 1 base from J, with 16 bases between. Germline V lookup: CDR1 MNHNS, CDR2 SASEGT. The CDR3 region is CASSEAQGGAKSGNTIYF. The CDR3 DNA reads TGTGCCAGCAGTGAAGCGCAAGGCGGAGCGAAATCTGGAAACACCATATATTTT.

About this clone itself: A read error may account for a junction end that differs from germline. The CDR3 loop is CASSLGQKETQYF. The CDR3 DNA reads TGTGCCAGCAGTTTAGGACAGAAAGAGACCCAGTACTTC. The V gene is TRBV11-1, the J gene TRBJ2-5; TRBD1 is a possible D gene (6 bases). The CDR3 extends over 13 amino acids. Germline V gene data show CDR1 as SGHAT and CDR2 as FQDESV (reference sequence). Filled out from reference TRBV11-1 and TRBJ2-5, the complete variable domain reads EAEVAQSPRYKITEKSQAVAFWCDPISGHATLYWYRQILGQGPELLVQFQDESVVDDSQLPKDRFSAERLKGVDSTLKIQPAELGDSAMYLCASSLGQKETQYFGPGTRLLVL.

The chain couples TRBV6-6 to TRBJ1-5, with D possibly being TRBD1 (6 bases). The length of the CDR3 is 15 residues. Germline loops: CDR1 MNHNY, CDR2 SVGAGI (reference sequence). V dropped 6 bases and J dropped 1 base, with 13 bases sitting between them. The CDR3 sequence: CASSKGGGSNQPQHF. The DNA for the CDR3 is TGTGCCAGCAGCAAAGGAGGGGGGAGCAATCAGCCCCAGCATTTT.

This clone is a singleton in its sample. CDR3 region: CATSRDRGPYEQYF. CDR3 in DNA: TGTGCCACCAGCAGAGATAGGGGGCCGTACGAGCAGTACTTC. This sequence joins TRBV15 and TRBJ2-7, with TRBD1 matching over 7 bases. V shed 0 bases, J shed 4 bases, and the junction held 3 bases outside the gene matches. This CDR3 contains 14 residues. Germline lookup yields CDR1 LNHNV and CDR2 YYDKDF (reference sequence).

In regard to this clone: The junction does not match germline at one end; this may be a read error. Additional DNA sequences in this sample encode the identical CDR3. CDR3 in DNA: TGCAGCGTGGACATGGGAATGAATACTGAAGCTTTCTTT. Translating gives CSVDMGMNTEAFF. The chain uses TRBV29-1 and TRBJ1-1; D perhaps matches TRBD1 (5 bases). CDR1 and CDR2 from the germline V gene are SQVTM and ANQGSEA. This CDR3 spans 13 amino acids.

The chain is built from TRBV5-1 and TRBJ2-1, with 8 bases that match TRBD2. Per the germline V gene, CDR1 is SGHRS and CDR2 is YFSETQ. This CDR3 has 16 amino acids. V was pared by 3 bases and J by 9 bases, with 14 bases of the junction left unmatched. The DNA for the CDR3 is TGCGCCAGCAGCTCGCCTCCCCGCGGGGGGCGGGCTGAGCAGTTCTTC. This sequence encodes CASSSPPRGGRAEQFF.